This T cell receptor (beta chain) appears in the sequencing data of a study of early T cells in non-severe SARS-CoV-2 infection. Study at large: Chains stayed unpaired after sequencing of bulk RNA from unsorted whole blood. Whole-study results and caveats: Reliance on VDJdb matching favored anti-spike CD8 responses; private and CD4 specificities were missed.

A word on this clonotype: Its antigen is not known.

TCRdb independently ran MiXCR on the 5' RACE reads; one entry per CDR3 protein. Of tens of thousands of distinct CDR3 sequences listed, about 12% are singletons. Source: whole blood, taken at baseline. The origin of this receptor is an adult who was a healthcare worker with PCR-confirmed SARS-CoV-2 infection or an uninfected control (not recorded which). The donor label of this sample is uncertain.

The CDR3 DNA follows: TGTGCCAGCAGCCCTAGGGGGGGCAGGGGGAACACTGAAGCTTTCTTT. Protein product: CASSPRGGRGNTEAFF. This chain links TRBV7-8 with TRBJ1-1; perhaps TRBD1 as D (6 bases). V was clipped by 5 bases and J by 1 base, with 17 bases between them. This CDR3 has 16 amino acids. Germline V lookup: CDR1 SGHVS, CDR2 FQNEAQ.